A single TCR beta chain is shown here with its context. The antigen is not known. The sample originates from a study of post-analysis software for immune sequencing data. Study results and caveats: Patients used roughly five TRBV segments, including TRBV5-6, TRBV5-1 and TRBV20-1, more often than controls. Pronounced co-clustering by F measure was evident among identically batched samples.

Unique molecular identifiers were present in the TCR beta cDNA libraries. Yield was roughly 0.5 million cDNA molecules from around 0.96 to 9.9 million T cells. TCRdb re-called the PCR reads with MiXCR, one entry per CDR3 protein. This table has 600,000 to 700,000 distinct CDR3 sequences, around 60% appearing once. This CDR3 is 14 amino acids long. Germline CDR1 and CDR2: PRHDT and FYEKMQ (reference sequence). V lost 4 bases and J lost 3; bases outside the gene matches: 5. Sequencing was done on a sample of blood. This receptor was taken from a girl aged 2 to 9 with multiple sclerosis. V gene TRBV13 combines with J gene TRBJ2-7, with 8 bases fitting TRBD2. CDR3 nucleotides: TGTGCCAGCAGCTCCCGACTAGCGCTCTACGAGCAGTACTTC. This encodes CASSSRLALYEQYF.